A selection of T cell receptor beta chains follows, all from one sample in a study of blood T cell repertoires in COVID-19. Some clones are missing from TCRdb's copy, which holds only in-frame ones; the method was immunoSEQ multiplex PCR. The table has 65,000 to 70,000 clones, 85% to 90% seen once. Material: peripheral blood. The receptors shown here come from a man aged 50-59 years with acute or convalescent COVID-19. CDR3s include the opening cysteine and the closing phenylalanine or tryptophan. The D gene is left open where the match is weak. Clone size is given for some rows only: seen once, a few or many times, or a class if the clone is expanded.

size	D	V	J	CDR3	DNA
NA	NA	TRBV4-1	TRBJ1-1	CASSQLRGTEAFF	TGCGCCAGCAGCCAGTTGCGGGGCACTGAAGCTTTCTTT
NA	TRBD2	TRBV7-2	TRBJ2-7	CASSSRGGGNYEQYF	TGTGCCAGCAGCTCCAGAGGCGGGGGGAACTACGAGCAGTACTTC
few	NA	TRBV5-1	TRBJ1-2	CASSSDIPTSLYGYTF	TGCGCCAGCAGCTCGGACATACCCACGTCCCTTTATGGCTACACCTTC
NA	NA	TRBV4-2	TRBJ2-7	CASSQETSGLFTYEQYF	TGTGCCAGCAGCCAAGAGACCTCGGGACTCTTTACCTACGAGCAGTACTTC
NA	TRBD1	TRBV28	TRBJ1-5	CASRPPDRLNQPQHF	TGTGCCAGCAGGCCCCCGGACAGGTTAAATCAGCCCCAGCATTTT
NA	NA	TRBV19	TRBJ1-2	CASSIGRGAPFYGYTF	TGTGCCAGTAGTATTGGTCGGGGGGCCCCCTTCTATGGCTACACCTTC
NA	TRBD1	TRBV13	TRBJ1-4	CASSPGQAGKLFF	TGTGCCAGCAGCCCTGGACAGGCCGGCAAACTGTTTTTT
NA	TRBD2	TRBV5-8	TRBJ2-3	CASSLLLAGTDTQYF	TGTGCCAGCAGCTTGTTGCTAGCGGGCACAGATACGCAGTATTTT
NA	NA	TRBV13	TRBJ2-7	CASSLLRVHEQYF	TGTGCCAGCAGCTTATTGCGGGTCCACGAGCAGTACTTC
NA	TRBD1	TRBV7-3	TRBJ1-1	CASSLKQGDPYTEAFF	TGTGCCAGCAGCTTAAAACAGGGGGACCCCTACACTGAAGCTTTCTTT
NA	NA	TRBV5-1	TRBJ2-7	CASSLDRVAPYEQYF	TGCGCCAGCAGCTTGGACAGGGTAGCTCCCTACGAGCAGTACTTC
once	TRBD2	TRBV7-6	TRBJ2-5	CASSLTSGDIQETQYF	TGTGCCAGCAGCCTAACTAGCGGGGACATCCAAGAGACCCAGTACTTC
NA	NA	TRBV10-3	TRBJ1-2	CAISEAMTGTNYGYTF	TGTGCCATCAGTGAGGCTATGACAGGAACTAACTATGGCTACACCTTC
NA	TRBD1	TRBV9	TRBJ2-2	CASSVDRGNTGELFF	TGTGCCAGCAGCGTAGACAGGGGGAACACCGGGGAGCTGTTTTTT
NA	TRBD2	TRBV2	TRBJ2-1	CASRGSGRVNEQFF	TGTGCCAGCAGAGGAAGCGGGAGGGTGAATGAGCAGTTCTTC
NA	NA	TRBV18	TRBJ1-4	CASSPPGMRDEKLFF	TGTGCCAGCTCACCTCCAGGGATGAGAGATGAAAAACTGTTTTTT
NA	NA	TRBV7-9	TRBJ1-1	CASSLHTPGTSEAFF	TGTGCCAGCAGCCTACATACCCCCGGGACAAGTGAAGCTTTCTTT
few	TRBD2	TRBV5-4	TRBJ2-3	CASSLRLAGGTDTQYF	TGTGCCAGCAGCTTGAGACTAGCGGGGGGCACAGATACGCAGTATTTT
NA	NA	TRBV18	TRBJ2-1	CASSPRLENNEQFF	TGTGCCAGCTCACCTCGACTGGAAAACAATGAGCAGTTCTTC
NA	NA	TRBV30	TRBJ1-2	CAWSVQAKSYGYTF	TGTGCCTGGAGTGTGCAGGCGAAAAGCTATGGCTACACCTTC
NA	NA	TRBV6-5	TRBJ1-6	CASRRQRSNSPLHF	TGTGCCAGCAGACGACAGAGGAGCAATTCACCCCTCCACTTT
few	TRBD1	TRBV30	TRBJ1-1	CAWKSPDRDSNEAFF	TGTGCCTGGAAATCCCCGGACAGGGACTCAAATGAAGCTTTCTTT
NA	NA	TRBV11-2	TRBJ2-2	CASSLVAGELFF	TGTGCCAGCAGCTTGGTTGCGGGGGAGCTGTTTTTT
NA	NA	TRBV5-6	TRBJ2-3	CASSLEAAGTDTQYF	TGTGCCAGCAGCTTGGAGGCCGCCGGGACAGATACGCAGTATTTT
NA	NA	TRBV28	TRBJ1-1	CASTRYETPPTEAFF	TGTGCCAGCACCCGTTATGAGACTCCACCAACTGAAGCTTTCTTT
NA	NA	TRBV27	TRBJ2-2	CASSLGQSLTGELFF	TGTGCCAGCAGTTTAGGACAGAGCCTCACCGGGGAGCTGTTTTTT
few	TRBD1	TRBV6-6	TRBJ1-5	CASTETGLGNQPQHF	TGTGCCAGCACCGAGACAGGGCTTGGTAATCAGCCCCAGCATTTT
NA	TRBD2	TRBV19	TRBJ2-3	CASSIAGGLTDTQYF	TGTGCCAGTAGTATTGCGGGAGGCCTAACGGATACGCAGTATTTT
NA	NA	TRBV10-2	TRBJ1-2	CASSESGGNWIAGYGYTF	TGCGCCAGCAGTGAGTCGGGGGGGAACTGGATAGCGGGCTATGGCTACACCTTC
NA	NA	TRBV7-3	TRBJ2-5	CASSLGGTLGVTQYF	TGTGCCAGCAGCTTAGGAGGGACCCTGGGGGTGACCCAGTACTTC
NA	NA	TRBV19	TRBJ1-4	CASRPTSLEDEKLFF	TGTGCCAGTAGACCGACGTCATTAGAGGATGAAAAACTGTTTTTT
NA	NA	TRBV4-1	TRBJ1-2	CASSQDPLTNYGYTF	TGCGCCAGCAGCCAAGATCCTTTGACAAACTATGGCTACACCTTC
NA	NA	TRBV18	TRBJ1-5	CASSRDGDQPQHF	TGTGCCAGCTCACGTGACGGAGATCAGCCCCAGCATTTT
NA	NA	TRBV10-3	TRBJ2-7	CAISRGANEQYF	TGTGCCATCAGCCGGGGGGCGAACGAGCAGTACTTC
NA	TRBD2	TRBV4-2	TRBJ2-7	CASSQSGGYEQYF	TGTGCCAGCAGCCAATCCGGGGGGTACGAGCAGTACTTC
NA	TRBD1	TRBV19	TRBJ1-3	CASSKGQGGFSGNTIYF	TGTGCCAGTAGTAAGGGACAGGGTGGTTTTTCCGGAAACACCATATATTTT
NA	NA	TRBV6-1	TRBJ1-5	CASSEGWQGNQPQHF	TGTGCCAGCAGTGAAGGTTGGCAGGGCAATCAGCCCCAGCATTTT
NA	TRBD2	TRBV5-6	TRBJ2-3	CASSWGLAGGTDTQYF	TGTGCCAGCAGCTGGGGACTAGCGGGGGGGACAGATACGCAGTATTTT
NA	NA	TRBV2	TRBJ2-7	CASSERIDGGEQYF	TGTGCCAGCAGCGAGCGGATCGACGGTGGGGAGCAGTACTTC
NA	NA	TRBV2	TRBJ1-1	CASQAQQGTEAFF	TGTGCCAGCCAAGCTCAGCAGGGCACTGAAGCTTTCTTT
once	TRBD2	TRBV27	TRBJ2-7	CASSLRLAGTYEQYF	TGTGCCAGCAGTTTACGGCTAGCGGGAACCTACGAGCAGTACTTC
NA	NA	TRBV7-3	TRBJ2-1	CASSLRALDNEQFF	TGTGCCAGCAGCTTAAGGGCACTGGACAATGAGCAGTTCTTC
NA	NA	TRBV24-1	TRBJ2-3	CATSQRQGTDTQYF	TGTGCCACCAGTCAGCGTCAGGGAACAGATACGCAGTATTTT
NA	NA	TRBV28	TRBJ1-5	CASRQSGQLHQPQHF	TGTGCCAGCAGGCAAAGTGGACAACTACATCAGCCCCAGCATTTT
NA	TRBD2	TRBV19	TRBJ2-1	CASSMWTSGRKEQFF	TGTGCCAGTAGTATGTGGACTAGCGGGAGAAAGGAGCAGTTCTTC
NA	NA	TRBV28	TRBJ2-6	CASTHGSSGANVLTF	TGTGCCAGCACTCATGGGAGCTCTGGGGCCAACGTCCTGACTTTC
NA	NA	TRBV7-3	TRBJ2-2	CASSTSFSGELLF	TGTGCCAGCAGTACTAGTTTCTCCGGGGAGCTGCTTTTT
NA	TRBD2	TRBV30	TRBJ2-3	CAWSVRASSGYSTDTQYF	TGTGCCTGGAGTGTAAGGGCCTCTAGCGGATATAGCACAGATACGCAGTATTTT
NA	TRBD2	TRBV5-1	TRBJ2-1	CASSSDLLAGGPLEQFF	TGCGCCAGCAGCTCCGATTTATTAGCGGGGGGGCCCCTTGAGCAGTTCTTC
NA	NA	TRBV9	TRBJ2-5	CASSVVARGETQYF	TGTGCCAGCAGCGTAGTCGCCAGGGGCGAGACCCAGTACTTC
NA	NA	TRBV10-3	TRBJ1-1	CAISAGTQGTEAFF	TGTGCCATCAGTGCGGGGACTCAGGGCACTGAAGCTTTCTTT
NA	TRBD1	TRBV29-1	TRBJ2-1	CSVEGTDRGTYNEQFF	TGCAGCGTTGAAGGGACGGACAGGGGCACCTACAATGAGCAGTTCTTC